This T cell receptor beta chain was identified during a study of blood T cell repertoires in COVID-19. At the level of the study: Acute and convalescent COVID-19 samples came from the United States, Italy and Spain. Sample material is recorded as cDNA or gDNA derived from T cells, B-cell-depleted T cells, or PBMCs.

Authors' analysis steps: Quantification of nucleated cells was approximated via reference gene primer amplification. The assay was immunoSEQ multiplex PCR, and TCRdb's table has in-frame clones only and misses some. That table is the source of V, J and clone size, and D and trimming were worked out from the DNA. The data contain 200,000 to 300,000 clones, around 83% of them singletons. Germline values: CDR1 WSHSY, CDR2 SAAADI. The CDR3 is 16 residues long. Trimming at V came to 3 bases and at J to 7 bases, leaving 7 bases not matched to a gene. This sequence joins TRBV10-2 and TRBJ1-4; 11 nucleotides align to TRBD1. This TCR came from a woman aged 18 to 35 with acute or convalescent COVID-19. Material for sequencing was peripheral blood. In nucleotides, the CDR3 is TGCGCCAGCAGTGACCGGACAGGGGGCGGGGGTGAAAAACTGTTTTTT. Translated: CASSDRTGGGGEKLFF.